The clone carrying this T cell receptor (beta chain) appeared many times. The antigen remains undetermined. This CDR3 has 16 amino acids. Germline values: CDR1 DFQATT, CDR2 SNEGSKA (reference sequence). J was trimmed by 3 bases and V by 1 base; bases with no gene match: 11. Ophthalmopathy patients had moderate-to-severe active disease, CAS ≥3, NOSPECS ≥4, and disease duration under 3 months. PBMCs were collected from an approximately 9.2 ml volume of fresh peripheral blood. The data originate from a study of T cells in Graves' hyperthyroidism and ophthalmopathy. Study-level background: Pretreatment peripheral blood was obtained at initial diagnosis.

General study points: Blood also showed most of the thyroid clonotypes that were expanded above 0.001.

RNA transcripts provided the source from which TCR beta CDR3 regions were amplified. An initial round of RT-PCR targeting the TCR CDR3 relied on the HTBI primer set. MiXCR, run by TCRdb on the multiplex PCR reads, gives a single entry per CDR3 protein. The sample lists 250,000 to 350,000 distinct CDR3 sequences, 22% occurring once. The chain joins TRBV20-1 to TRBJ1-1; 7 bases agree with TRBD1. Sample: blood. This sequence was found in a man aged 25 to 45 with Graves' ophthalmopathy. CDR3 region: CSARGGTAAWYTEAFF. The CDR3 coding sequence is TGCAGTGCTAGAGGAGGGACAGCTGCCTGGTACACTGAAGCTTTCTTT.